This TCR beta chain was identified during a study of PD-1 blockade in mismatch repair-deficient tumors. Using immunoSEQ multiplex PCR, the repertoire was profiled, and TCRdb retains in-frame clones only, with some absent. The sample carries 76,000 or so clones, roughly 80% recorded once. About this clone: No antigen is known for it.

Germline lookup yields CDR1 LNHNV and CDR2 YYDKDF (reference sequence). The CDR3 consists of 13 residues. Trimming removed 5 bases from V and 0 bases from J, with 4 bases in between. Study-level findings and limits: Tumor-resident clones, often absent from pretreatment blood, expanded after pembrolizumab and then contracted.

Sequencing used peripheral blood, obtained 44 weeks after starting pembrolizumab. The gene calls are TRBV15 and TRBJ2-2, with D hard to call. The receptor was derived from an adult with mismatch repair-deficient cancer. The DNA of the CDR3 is TGTGCCACCAGCTACGCGAACACCGGGGAGCTGTTTTTT. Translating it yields CATSYANTGELFF.